The T cell receptor beta chain under discussion was sequenced for a study of T cells after yellow fever vaccination. Germline CDR1 is SGHRS and CDR2 is YFSETQ. There are 14 residues in the CDR3. Germline trimming cut 2 bases from V and 8 bases from J; bases unmatched to any gene: 4. Overall study results and limits: Among primary-vaccination clones, most reappeared after the booster, at roughly 95% for CD4 and more than 75% for CD8. Of the clonotypes, a small share occurred in both CD4 and CD8 compartments.

With respect to this clonotype: Its antigen is still unknown.

A universal primer site and UMIs were added as TCR cDNA was made by 5'RACE template switching. TCRdb passed the 5' RACE reads through MiXCR, listing each CDR3 protein once. The sample has 200,000 to 300,000 distinct CDR3 sequences; approximately 12% are singletons. The receptor comes from a young man who received the YFV17D yellow fever vaccine. The sequenced sample was CD4+ T cells sorted from PBMCs, obtained 45 days after the yellow fever booster vaccination. The gene calls are TRBV5-1 and TRBJ2-1; TRBD2 aligns across 10 bases. Here the CDR3 DNA reads TGCGCCAGCAGCTTAGCGGGAGGGCGGCATGAGCAGTTCTTC. This translates into CASSLAGGRHEQFF. Based on the CDR3 plus reference TRBV5-1 and TRBJ2-1, the full variable domain is KAGVTQTPRYLIKTRGQQVTLSCSPISGHRSVSWYQQTPGQGLQFLFEYFSETQRNKGNFPGRFSGRQFSNSRSEMNVSTLELGDSALYLCASSLAGGRHEQFFGPGTRLTVL.